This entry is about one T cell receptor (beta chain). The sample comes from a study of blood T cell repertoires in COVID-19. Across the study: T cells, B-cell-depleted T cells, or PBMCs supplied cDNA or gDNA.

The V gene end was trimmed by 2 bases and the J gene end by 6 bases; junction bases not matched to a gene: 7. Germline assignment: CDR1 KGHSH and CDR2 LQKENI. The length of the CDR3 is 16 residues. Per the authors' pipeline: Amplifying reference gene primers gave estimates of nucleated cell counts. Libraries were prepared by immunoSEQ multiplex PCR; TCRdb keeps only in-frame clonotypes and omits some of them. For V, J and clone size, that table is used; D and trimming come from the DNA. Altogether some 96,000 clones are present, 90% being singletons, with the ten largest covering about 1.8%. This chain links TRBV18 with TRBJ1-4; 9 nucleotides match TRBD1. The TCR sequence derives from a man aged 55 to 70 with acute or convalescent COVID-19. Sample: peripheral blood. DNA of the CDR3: TGTGCCAGCTCACCAACATCCGGGACAGGGTATGAAAAACTGTTTTTT. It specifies CASSPTSGTGYEKLFF.